The clone carrying this T cell receptor beta chain occurred many times. Its antigen is currently unknown. Investigators profiled TCR beta VDJ and CDR3 from genomic DNA template. Using its own MiXCR run on the reads, TCRdb lists one record per CDR3 protein. The data contain roughly 81,000 distinct CDR3 sequences, about half of them seen just once; the ten biggest clones take up about 68%. This CDR3 region has 14 residues. Trimming stripped 2 bases from V and 3 bases from J, with 11 bases between. In germline, CDR1 is SGHNT, CDR2 YENEEA. The source of the sample is a study of CD8+CD57+ T cells in acquired aplastic anemia. On the study more broadly: An average of about 3.2 ug of DNA was obtained from sorted CD4+ and CD8+ cells. As sequenced from healthy donors, CD4+ cells averaged roughly 11 million reads. Findings and limits, study-wide: Patients had twenty-nine CD8+ CDR3 sequences in common with controls (the shared set). Patients and controls had CD8+ Simpson's diversity values that were not significantly distinct.

The chain is built from TRBV11-3 and TRBJ2-7; D is perhaps TRBD1 or TRBD2 (5 bases each). Material: sorted CD4+, CD8+, or CD8+CD57+ T cells (not recorded which) from PBMCs. The receptor comes from a human donor in good health, serving as a control. DNA for the CDR3: TGTGCCAGCAGCTTACGGGACGGGGACTACGAGCAGTACTTC. Protein sequence: CASSLRDGDYEQYF.